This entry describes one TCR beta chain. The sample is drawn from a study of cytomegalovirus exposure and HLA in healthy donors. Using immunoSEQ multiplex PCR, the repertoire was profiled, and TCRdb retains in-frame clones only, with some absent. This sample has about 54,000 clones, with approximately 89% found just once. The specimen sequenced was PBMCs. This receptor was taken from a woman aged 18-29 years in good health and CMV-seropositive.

The CDR3 region has the DNA TGTGCCTGGAGTGTAGAGTACCCCCGACAGGGGCGAAACACTGAAGCTTTCTTT. Its translation is CAWSVEYPRQGRNTEAFF. This chain connects TRBV30 to TRBJ1-1; 8 bases are a match to TRBD1. Germline V CDR1 and CDR2: GTSNPN, SVGIG (reference sequence). V lost 0 bases and J lost 2; bases outside the gene matches: 14. The CDR3 runs 18 residues.